The text below deals with one T cell receptor beta chain. The data derive from a study of shared clonotypes between healthy human individuals. Study details: The composition of the donors was a couple of women and a few men aged 18 to 49.

Produced via immunoSEQ multiplex PCR; TCRdb's table is partial and in-frame only. The sample contains a few million clones, around 93% of which appear only once. Positive CCR7 selection of CD45RO-negative cells yielded the naive CD8 cells, and terminally differentiated effector memory CD45RA+ cells were excluded. The study drew its donors from healthy HIV-negative adults without recent acute infections or vaccinations. Germline V lookup: CDR1 SGHRS, CDR2 YFSETQ. The V and J ends lost 5 bases and 6 bases, in that order; junction bases with no gene match: 9. This CDR3 region has 14 residues. The rearrangement joins TRBV5-1 to TRBJ2-7, with TRBD1 matching 9 bases. The clonotype originates from a young man in good health. Some clones in this sample may be carry-over from other donors' samples. Sequencing was carried out using naive CD8+ T cells from PBMCs. The CDR3 sequence is CASSRWTGDREQYF. CDR3 nucleotide sequence: TGCGCCAGCAGTAGATGGACAGGGGACCGCGAGCAGTACTTC.